A selection of T cell receptor beta chains follows, all from one sample in a study of blood T cell repertoires in COVID-19. Assay used: immunoSEQ multiplex PCR; TCRdb lists only in-frame clones, some missing. The sample holds fewer than 650,000 clones; less than 90% are singletons and the top ten take less than 9.5%. Sequenced: peripheral blood. The origin of the receptors is a woman between 50 and 59 years old with COVID-19, enrolled during active disease. CDR3s include the opening cysteine and the closing phenylalanine or tryptophan. A D gene is named only where the DNA matches it firmly. Expanded clones get a size class; other rows say once, few or many, or leave the size out.

J | D | V | size | DNA | CDR3
TRBJ2-5 | TRBD2 | TRBV2 | - | TGTGCCAGCAGGCGGGGGTCCCAAGAGACCCAGTACTTC | CASRRGSQETQYF
TRBJ2-7 | - | TRBV18 | - | TGTGCCAGCTCGTATGGCGGGACAGTTGCTACGGAGCAGTACTTC | CASSYGGTVATEQYF
TRBJ2-7 | - | TRBV7-9 | many | TGTGCCAGCAGCCGGGACTACGAGCAGTACTTC | CASSRDYEQYF
TRBJ1-3 | - | TRBV5-5 | - | TGTGCCAGCAGCAAAGGACAGTTCCTTGGAAACACCATATATTTT | CASSKGQFLGNTIYF
TRBJ2-3 | - | TRBV3-1/TRBV3-2 | - | TGTGCCAGCAGCCTTTCCACTAGCTTGAAGGGGGATACGCAGTATTTT | CASSLSTSLKGDTQYF
TRBJ1-6 | - | TRBV20-1 | few | TGCAGTGCAAGTGCCCCCGGTTCACCCCTCCACTTT | CSASAPGSPLHF
TRBJ2-7 | - | TRBV27 | - | TGTGCCAGCAGTCTGACAGACGAGCAGTACTTC | CASSLTDEQYF
TRBJ1-3 | TRBD1 | TRBV11-2 | - | TGTGCCAGCAGCTCACAGGGGAACACCATATATTTT | CASSSQGNTIYF
TRBJ2-3 | TRBD2 | TRBV2 | - | TGTGCCAGCGGTCCACTAGCGGGGGGGCGAGATACGCAGTATTTT | CASGPLAGGRDTQYF
TRBJ1-2 | - | TRBV19 | - | TGTGCCAGTAGTATAGCGGGGTCCTATGGCTACACCTTC | CASSIAGSYGYTF
TRBJ1-2 | - | TRBV18 | - | TGTGCCAGCTCCCCGGGACACCTATATGGCTACACCTTC | CASSPGHLYGYTF
TRBJ1-1 | TRBD1 | TRBV3-1/TRBV3-2 | - | TGTGCCAGCAGCCCCCCGACAGGGCTTAACACTGAAGCTTTCTTT | CASSPPTGLNTEAFF
TRBJ1-2 | TRBD1 | TRBV4-1 | once | TGCGCCAGCAGCCCACCAAGACAGGGAGTTCCCCGGGGCTACACCTTC | CASSPPRQGVPRGYTF
TRBJ1-2 | - | TRBV7-2 | - | TGTGCCAGCAGCTTCGGGGGGCCCAACTATGGCTACACCTTC | CASSFGGPNYGYTF
TRBJ2-3 | - | TRBV4-1 | - | TGCGCCAGCAGCTCAAGGGGCAAGGGGGGGGGCACAGATACGCAGTATTTT | CASSSRGKGGGTDTQYF
TRBJ1-1 | TRBD1 | TRBV6-2/TRBV6-3 | - | TGTGCCAGCAGCAGGGGGCGCAACACTGAAGCTTTCTTT | CASSRGRNTEAFF
TRBJ1-3 | - | TRBV7-8 | - | TGTGCCAGCAGCTTAGGGGGGCCCAACTCTGGAAACACCATATATTTT | CASSLGGPNSGNTIYF
TRBJ1-1 | TRBD1 | TRBV11-3 | - | TGTGCCAGCAGCTTCCAAGGACAGGAGGGCTTGAGCACTGAAGCTTTCTTT | CASSFQGQEGLSTEAFF
TRBJ2-7 | TRBD2 | TRBV6-6 | - | TGTGCCAGCAGTCCTCTAGCGGGGGGCCTCCAAGAGCAGTACTTC | CASSPLAGGLQEQYF
TRBJ1-5 | TRBD1 | TRBV4-2 | once | TGTGCCAGCAGCCCCAACCGACAGGGCGATCAGCCCCAGCATTTT | CASSPNRQGDQPQHF
TRBJ2-3 | TRBD2 | TRBV3-1/TRBV3-2 | - | TGTGCCAGCAGCCAAGGGGTAGCGGGGCCCTATACGCAGTATTTT | CASSQGVAGPYTQYF